The 20 T cell receptor beta chains presented below share a single source sample, sequenced in a study of blood T cells in healthy people across ages (dated by TCRdb to between 2015 and 2016). Libraries were prepared through 5' RACE. The instrument was an Illumina HiSeq 2500. A second 7 to 11 cycle PCR used a sample-barcoded 5' primer and a J-beta primer mix. The public reads were reprocessed in TCRdb via fastp at Q25 and MiXCR, keeping in-frame beta chains. Under each unique CDR3 protein, matching rows form one entry showing the most common genes and DNA. The sample table lists 660,000 or so distinct CDR3 sequences, approximately 50% of them with a count of one. The ten largest account for 30% to 40% of the sample. Sample: blood. Receptor source: a man aged 60 to 75 in good health.

This clonotype was found a few times. The J gene is TRBJ1-5, the V gene TRBV4-2, with D unresolved. This CDR3 spans 15 amino acids. Germline V gene sequence: CDR1 LGHNA, CDR2 YNFKEQ. Between the trimmed V and J ends, which lost 1 base and 2 bases, there was a span of 9 bases. The DNA for the CDR3 is TGTGCCAGCAGCCAAGTGGGAGGTGGCAATCAGCCCCAGCATTTT. Protein: CASSQVGGGNQPQHF.

This clonotype was detected only a few times. V usage is TRBV2 and J usage is TRBJ2-7, with 8 bases fitting TRBD2. V trimming: 6 bases; J trimming: 0 bases; junction bases outside the gene matches: 4. Germline V lookup: CDR1 SNHLY, CDR2 FYNNEI. This CDR3 region has 14 residues. The CDR3 DNA reads TGTGCCAGCAGGACCCGGGGGGGCTCCTACGAGCAGTACTTC. It encodes CASRTRGGSYEQYF.

This clonotype was detected many times. This CDR3 is CASSFIARHADEQFF. The CDR3 bases are TGTGCCAGCAGCTTCATCGCCCGCCACGCCGATGAGCAGTTCTTC. This chain links TRBV7-2 with TRBJ2-1, with no clear D. Trimming took 3 bases from V and 8 from J, leaving 17 bases between them. The CDR3 consists of 15 residues. Germline values: CDR1 SGHTA, CDR2 FQGNSA.

For this clonotype: A junction end diverges from the germline sequence, so it may reflect a read error. The rearrangement uses TRBV6-5 and TRBJ1-6; D might be TRBD1 (5 bases). Germline V lookup: CDR1 MNHEY, CDR2 SVGAGI. The CDR3 covers 14 residues. The CDR3 spells CVSSYRQNNSPLHF. CDR3 sequence (DNA): TGTGTCAGCAGTTATAGACAGAATAATTCACCCCTCCACTTT.

This chain uses TRBV20-1 with TRBJ1-6; D perhaps matches TRBD1 (5 bases). The germline CDR1 and CDR2 sequences are DFQATT and SNEGSKA (reference sequence). V lost 4 bases and J 9 bases, leaving 22 bases between the germline ends. The CDR3 covers 16 residues. DNA of the CDR3: TGCAGTGCTAAAGGTATTCGGGGGAGGTGGCCTTCACCCCTCCACTTT. It specifies CSAKGIRGRWPSPLHF.

The chain links TRBV10-3 to TRBJ1-2; D ambiguous. Germline CDR1 ENHRY, CDR2 SYGVKD. This CDR3 spans 11 amino acids. Trimming took 3 bases from V and 3 from J, leaving 2 bases between them. Written as DNA, the CDR3 is TGTGCCATCAGTGACTACTATGGCTACACCTTC. It yields the protein CAISDYYGYTF.

The CDR3 bases are TGCAGTGCTACCAGGGGGGAGGGCTACACCTTC. Translation: CSATRGEGYTF. The J gene is TRBJ1-2, the V gene TRBV20-1, with 7 positions matching TRBD1. The germline gives CDR1 DFQATT, CDR2 SNEGSKA (reference sequence). The V gene end was trimmed by 4 bases and the J gene end by 8 bases; junction bases not matched to a gene: 4. This CDR3 has 11 residues.

This rearrangement joins TRBV4-1 to TRBJ2-3, with no clear D. Looked up from germline, CDR1 is MGHRA and CDR2 is YSYEKL. Trimming took off 0 bases at V and 4 bases at J, with 14 bases between the two ends. The CDR3 runs 16 residues. The CDR3 nucleotides are TGCGCCAGCAGCCAAGACCACTACCAGTCCGCAGATACGCAGTATTTT. Amino acid sequence: CASSQDHYQSADTQYF.

The chain carries TRBV3-1 and TRBJ2-3; 12 nucleotides agree with TRBD1. This CDR3 contains 15 residues. Trimming at V came to 5 bases and at J to 6 bases, leaving 6 bases not matched to a gene. Germline loops: CDR1 LGHDT, CDR2 YNNKEL (reference sequence). In DNA form, the CDR3 reads TGTGCCAGCAGCGGGGGACAGGGGGCTATGGATACGCAGTATTTT. This codes for CASSGGQGAMDTQYF.

The chain combines TRBV20-1 with TRBJ2-5; D perhaps matches TRBD2 (5 bases). Germline CDR1 DFQATT, CDR2 SNEGSKA (reference sequence). This CDR3 has 12 amino acids. The germline V and J ends were trimmed by 0 bases and 11 bases, with 13 bases remaining between them. The CDR3 DNA reads TGCAGTGCTAGAGAAGGGAGCAATGAGCAGTACTTC. Its protein is CSAREGSNEQYF.

J is TRBJ1-4 and V is TRBV25-1; possible D gene TRBD1, 6 bases. This CDR3 has 14 amino acids. Trimming left V 2 bases short and J 6 bases short, with 10 bases between. The germline V gene has CDR1 MGHDK and CDR2 SYGVNS. CDR3 residues: CASSEPRTDEKLFF. Here the CDR3 DNA reads TGTGCCAGCAGTGAACCCCGGACAGATGAAAAACTGTTTTTT.

The gene calls are TRBV6-6 and TRBJ2-1; D remains ambiguous. The germline V gene encodes CDR1 MNHNY and CDR2 SVGAGI (reference sequence). This CDR3 is 15 amino acids long. V gave up 6 bases and J gave up 2 bases, with 14 bases separating them. DNA of the CDR3: TGTGCCAGCAGCTGGACCCGAGGTACCTACAATGAGCAGTTCTTC. Translating gives CASSWTRGTYNEQFF.

This chain joins TRBV25-1 and TRBJ1-2; D not resolved. The V end was cut by 1 base, the J end by 8 bases, with 14 bases between. The CDR3 has 14 residues. The germline V gene has CDR1 MGHDK and CDR2 SYGVNS. CDR3 nucleotide sequence: TGTGCCAGCAGTGAATGGAAGGCCTCCTGGGGCTACACCTTC. Amino acid sequence: CASSEWKASWGYTF.

The rearrangement uses TRBV20-1 and TRBJ1-6; the D gene is possibly TRBD1 (6 bases). Trimming left V 1 base short and J 2 bases short, with 12 bases between. Germline CDR1 DFQATT, CDR2 SNEGSKA (reference sequence). This CDR3 has 16 residues. This CDR3 is CSARADRIPYNSPLHF. Written as DNA, the CDR3 is TGCAGTGCTAGAGCTGACAGGATCCCCTATAATTCACCCCTCCACTTT.

The chain combines TRBV12-3 or TRBV12-4 with TRBJ2-1, with TRBD2 identical over 10 bases. The trim removed 2 bases at V and 8 bases at J, leaving 6 bases unmatched. This CDR3 spans 15 amino acids. The CDR3 region is CASSLSSGGAYEQFF. The CDR3 nucleotides read TGTGCCAGCAGTTTATCCAGCGGGGGGGCCTATGAGCAGTTCTTC.

The genes are TRBV6-6 and TRBJ1-1; D is ambiguous. Deletions cut 4 bases from V and 2 bases from J, with 11 bases between. The CDR3 totals 14 residues. The germline CDR1 and CDR2 sequences are MNHNY and SVGAGI (reference sequence). The CDR3 DNA sequence: TGTGCCAGCAGTTTATCATTTAGCAACACTGAAGCTTTCTTT. Translation gives CASSLSFSNTEAFF.

This clonotype was seen a few times. V and J are TRBV12-3 or TRBV12-4 and TRBJ2-6; 8 bases are shared with TRBD1. The V and J ends lost 4 bases and 2 bases, in that order; junction bases with no gene match: 10. The CDR3 sequence is 18 residues long. CDR3 protein: CASSYRQGFITGANVLTF. The DNA of the CDR3 is TGTGCCAGCAGTTACCGACAGGGGTTCATCACTGGGGCCAACGTCCTGACTTTC.

Worth noting for this clonotype: One junction end does not reproduce the germline sequence, and a read error may be involved. The chain is built from TRBV29-1 and TRBJ1-2; TRBD1 aligns across 7 bases. In germline, CDR1 is SQVTM, CDR2 ANQGSEA. The CDR3 consists of 12 residues. The CDR3 coding sequence is TGCAGCGTCGGGACAGAAGGTTATGGCCACACCTTC. It codes for CSVGTEGYGHTF. The whole variable domain, remainder taken from reference TRBV29-1 and TRBJ1-2, is SAVISQKPSRDICQRGTSLTIQCQVDSQVTMMFWYRQQPGQSLTLIATANQGSEATYESGFVIDKFPISRPNLTFSTLTVSNMSPEDSSIYLCSVGTEGYGHTFGSGTRLTVV.

V gene TRBV9 combines with J gene TRBJ2-3; 10 bases match TRBD2. V shed 1 base, J shed 6 bases, and the junction held 5 bases outside the gene matches. Germline V gene data show CDR1 as SGDLS and CDR2 as YYNGEE. The CDR3 is 15 amino acids. CDR3 region: CASSVLAGAFDTQYF. The DNA of the CDR3 is TGTGCCAGCAGCGTACTAGCGGGGGCCTTCGATACGCAGTATTTT. The entire variable domain, with the rest obtained from reference TRBV9 and TRBJ2-3, is as follows: DSGVTQTPKHLITATGQRVTLRCSPRSGDLSVYWYQQSLDQGLQFLIQYYNGEERAKGNILERFSAQQFPDLHSELNLSSLELGDSALYFCASSVLAGAFDTQYFGPGTRLTVL.

This chain connects TRBV11-2 to TRBJ2-1; TRBD1 matches 9 bases. V trimming: 2 bases; J trimming: 9 bases; junction bases outside the gene matches: 8. The CDR3 loop spans 15 amino acids. Per germline, CDR1 SGHAT and CDR2 FQNNGV. The CDR3 DNA follows: TGTGCCAGCAGCTTATCTGGGACAGGGTTTTTTGAGCAGTTCTTC. Protein: CASSLSGTGFFEQFF.